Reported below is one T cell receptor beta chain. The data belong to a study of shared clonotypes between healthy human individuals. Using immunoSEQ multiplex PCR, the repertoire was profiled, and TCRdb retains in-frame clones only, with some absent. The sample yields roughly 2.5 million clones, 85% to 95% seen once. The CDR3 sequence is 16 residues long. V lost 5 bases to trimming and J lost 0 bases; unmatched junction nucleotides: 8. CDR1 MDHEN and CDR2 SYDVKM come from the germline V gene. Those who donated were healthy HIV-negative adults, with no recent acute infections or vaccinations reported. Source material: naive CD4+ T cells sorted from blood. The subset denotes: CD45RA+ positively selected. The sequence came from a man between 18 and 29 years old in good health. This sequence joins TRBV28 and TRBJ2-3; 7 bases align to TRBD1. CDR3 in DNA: TGTGCCAGCAGTCCTCCTGGGACAGTTAGCACAGATACGCAGTATTTT. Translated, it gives CASSPPGTVSTDTQYF.